The 27 T cell receptor beta chains below come from one sample, sequenced in a study of blood T cells in healthy people across ages. A second PCR of roughly 6 to 12 cycles used a sample-barcoded 5' primer and a J-beta primer mix. Via MiXCR, TCRdb re-called the 5' RACE reads, giving one row per CDR3 protein. This table has about 1.4 million distinct CDR3 sequences, 45% to 70% appearing once. Sequenced sample: blood. These receptors were obtained from a man aged 18 to 29 in good health.

The rearrangement joins TRBV11-2 to TRBJ2-7; D is possibly TRBD2 (5 bases). CDR1 SGHAT and CDR2 FQNNGV come from the germline V gene. The CDR3 consists of 18 residues. The V end lost 1 base, the J end lost 2 bases, and 21 bases lay between the germline ends. CDR3 residues: CASSLVPGRSDLTYEQYF. The CDR3 bases are TGTGCCAGCAGCTTAGTCCCCGGACGTAGCGACCTTACCTACGAGCAGTACTTC.

This clonotype was observed a few times. V usage is TRBV7-2 and J usage is TRBJ2-4; TRBD2 is a possible D gene (6 bases). The better agreement between TRBJ2-7 and the DNA end casts doubt on the J call. In germline, CDR1 is SGHTA, CDR2 FQGNSA. This CDR3 region has 16 residues. The CDR3: CASSLVAGLHNYEQYF. The CDR3 region has the DNA TGTGCCAGCAGCTTAGTGGCGGGGCTTCACAACTACGAGCAGTACTTC.

A few counts support this clonotype. The rearrangement uses TRBV10-3 and TRBJ2-3; 9 nucleotides line up with TRBD1. The CDR3 runs 16 residues. Per the germline V gene, CDR1 is ENHRY and CDR2 is SYGVKD. Germline trimming cut 2 bases from V and 3 bases from J; bases unmatched to any gene: 6. The CDR3 DNA sequence: TGTGCCATCAGTGAGGGGACAGGGAGGAGAACAGATACGCAGTATTTT. Protein: CAISEGTGRRTDTQYF.

The CDR3 DNA reads TGTGCCAGCACCAAAGGGGTCCAGGGGGTAGATACGCAGTATTTT. It yields the protein CASTKGVQGVDTQYF. This chain joins TRBV5-8 and TRBJ2-3, with 7 bases identical to TRBD1. This CDR3 spans 15 amino acids. Germline V lookup: CDR1 SGHTS, CDR2 YDEGEE. Unmatched junction bases numbered 12, after V lost 6 bases and J lost 5 bases.

CDR3: CASSHGIEPSYEQYF. In DNA, the CDR3 is TGTGCCAGCAGCCACGGGATCGAGCCCTCCTACGAGCAGTACTTC. The V gene is TRBV7-9, the J gene TRBJ2-7, with D perhaps TRBD2 (5 bases). Trimming removed 5 bases from V and 0 bases from J, with 14 bases in between. CDR3 length: 15 amino acids. Germline V lookup: CDR1 SEHNR, CDR2 FQNEAQ (reference sequence). Looking up the rest from reference TRBV7-9 and TRBJ2-7 gives the full variable domain: DTGVSQNPRHKITKRGQNVTFRCDPISEHNRLYWYRQTLGQGPEFLTYFQNEAQLEKSRLLSDRFSAERPKGSFSTLEIQRTEQGDSAMYLCASSHGIEPSYEQYFGPGTRLTVT.

The rearrangement uses TRBV11-2 and TRBJ1-5; possible D gene TRBD1, 6 bases. The CDR3 is 19 residues long. The germline V and J ends were trimmed by 1 base and 0 bases, with 19 bases remaining between them. Germline V gene sequence: CDR1 SGHAT, CDR2 FQNNGV. The CDR3 coding sequence is TGTGCCAGCAGCTTAGGAGCGGGGGGCGGGCAGTATAGCAATCAGCCCCAGCATTTT. Translating it yields CASSLGAGGGQYSNQPQHF.

The genes are TRBV27 and TRBJ2-7; D might be TRBD2 (6 bases). Trimming took off 8 bases at V and 0 bases at J, with 11 bases between the two ends. Germline CDR1 reads MNHEY; CDR2 reads SMNVEV (reference sequence). This CDR3 contains 13 residues. DNA for the CDR3: TGTGCCAGCGGACTATTTGACTCCTACGAGCAGTACTTC. Its protein is CASGLFDSYEQYF.

The chain joins TRBV20-1 to TRBJ2-7; 8 nucleotides match TRBD2. Per germline, CDR1 DFQATT and CDR2 SNEGSKA (reference sequence). The CDR3 covers 15 residues. With 5 bases clipped from V and 4 bases from J, the junction kept 13 bases outside the gene matches. In nucleotides, the CDR3 is TGCAGTGCTCCCAAGGGGGTAGCGGGAAGTTACGAGCAGTACTTC. Amino acids: CSAPKGVAGSYEQYF.

This clonotype was picked up a small number of times. The J gene is TRBJ2-5, the V gene TRBV4-1; 9 bases are a match to TRBD1. Trimming removed 3 bases from V and 5 bases from J; junction bases left unmatched: 7. Germline lookup yields CDR1 MGHRA and CDR2 YSYEKL. The CDR3 contains 15 residues. Written as DNA, the CDR3 is TGCGCCAGCAGCCATTCCGGGACAGGGAGGGAGACCCAGTACTTC. Protein product: CASSHSGTGRETQYF.

The genes are TRBV7-9 and TRBJ1-5; 12 nucleotides agree with TRBD1. The length of the CDR3 is 17 residues. CDR1 SEHNR and CDR2 FQNEAQ come from the germline V gene (reference sequence). J lost 3 bases, V lost 4 bases, and 7 bases had no gene match. Here the CDR3 DNA reads TGTGCCAGCAGCTCCGGGACAGGGGGCCGATCCAATCAGCCCCAGCATTTT. Its translation: CASSSGTGGRSNQPQHF.

V usage is TRBV12-3 or TRBV12-4 and J usage is TRBJ1-5, with D possibly matching TRBD1 (5 bases). The CDR3 contains 17 residues. Deletions cut 3 bases from V and 0 bases from J, with 15 bases between. Here the CDR3 reads CASSFLTGTGSNQPQHF. DNA of the CDR3: TGTGCCAGCAGTTTTCTTACCGGGACGGGTAGCAATCAGCCCCAGCATTTT.

The CDR3 DNA sequence: TGTGCCAGCAGTTACTCCTACGGACTGGCGCAGGAGACCCAGTACTTC. Translation: CASSYSYGLAQETQYF. The chain has TRBV6-6 and TRBJ2-5; weak D call: TRBD2 (5 bases). Germline CDR1 and CDR2: MNHNY and SVGAGI (reference sequence). The V end lost 0 bases, the J end lost 5 bases, and 16 bases lay between the germline ends. This CDR3 has 16 amino acids.

The rearrangement joins TRBV2 to TRBJ2-1; D gene unclear. Germline V gene data show CDR1 as SNHLY and CDR2 as FYNNEI. Trimming left V 4 bases short and J 8 bases short, with 24 bases between. The CDR3 covers 17 residues. For the CDR3, the DNA is TGTGCCAGCAGTGTGACCCTTATTGCATTCTCATCGGATGAGCAGTTCTTC. Translating gives CASSVTLIAFSSDEQFF.

The V call is TRBV6-5, the J call TRBJ2-1, with no clear D. Germline CDR1 and CDR2: MNHEY and SVGAGI. There are 14 residues in the CDR3. Trimming removed 6 bases at V and 4 bases at J, with 13 bases between. CDR3 bases: TGTGCCAGCAGATCCGGAAAGAGGTACAATGAGCAGTTCTTC. It yields the protein CASRSGKRYNEQFF.

The chain recombines TRBV11-2 with TRBJ2-5; D ambiguous. The germline V gene has CDR1 SGHAT and CDR2 FQNNGV. V was shortened by 5 bases and J by 2 bases, with 12 bases between the two germline ends. The CDR3 is made up of 14 amino acids. CDR3 sequence: CASSPFAGQETQYF. The CDR3 region has the DNA TGTGCCAGCAGCCCCTTCGCAGGTCAAGAGACCCAGTACTTC.

In this sample, this clonotype turned up a few times. The chain employs TRBV15 and TRBJ2-1; TRBD2 matches at 7 bases. Germline CDR1 LNHNV, CDR2 YYDKDF (reference sequence). This CDR3 spans 15 amino acids. J gave up 4 bases and V 3 bases, and 6 bases lay outside the gene matches. DNA for the CDR3: TGTGCCACCAGCAGTACTAGCGCCCCATACAATGAGCAGTTCTTC. This codes for CATSSTSAPYNEQFF.

This clonotype was picked up a small number of times. The rearrangement joins TRBV20-1 to TRBJ2-7; 7 bases agree with TRBD2. Germline-derived CDR1 and CDR2 are DFQATT and SNEGSKA (reference sequence). Losses at the gene ends were 0 bases for V and 2 bases for J; bases not matched to a gene: 4. CDR3 length: 14 amino acids. CDR3 DNA: TGCAGTGCTAGAGATCGGGAGGTAGCCTACGAGCAGTACTTC. Translated: CSARDREVAYEQYF.

This clonotype was seen a few times. CDR3: CASSYSTGALSAQYF. CDR3 bases: TGTGCCAGCAGTTACTCGACAGGGGCCTTGTCGGCCCAGTACTTC. The chain employs TRBV6-5 and TRBJ2-5; 8 bases fit TRBD1. The CDR3 has 15 amino acids. The germline CDR1 and CDR2 sequences are MNHEY and SVGAGI. The trim removed 0 bases at V and 9 bases at J, leaving 9 bases unmatched.

The genes are TRBV28 and TRBJ2-5; TRBD2 is a possible D gene (6 bases). The DNA matches TRBJ2-7 better at its end, which makes the J call doubtful. This CDR3 spans 15 amino acids. Germline lookup yields CDR1 MDHEN and CDR2 SYDVKM. As DNA, the CDR3 is TGTGCCAGCAGTCGAGCCAGGGACTCTGCCTACGAGCAGTACTTC. This gives the protein CASSRARDSAYEQYF.

The chain joins TRBV30 to TRBJ1-2, with D uncertain. Trimming removed 0 bases at V and 5 bases at J, with 7 bases between. The CDR3 sequence is 12 residues long. Germline loops: CDR1 GTSNPN, CDR2 SVGIG (reference sequence). The CDR3 loop reads CAWSVTAYGYTF. The CDR3 bases are TGTGCCTGGAGTGTAACGGCTTATGGCTACACCTTC.

As regards this clonotype: One end of the junction fails to match germline, which may point to a read error. V and J are TRBV5-1 and TRBJ2-3; possibly TRBD2 for D (7 bases). CDR1 SGHRS and CDR2 YFSETQ come from the germline V gene. The CDR3 is 15 amino acids. CDR3 sequence reads: CASLEGGRTTETQYF. CDR3 coding DNA: TGCGCCAGCCTTGAGGGGGGGCGAACGACAGAGACGCAGTATTTT.

The chain couples TRBV21-1 to TRBJ2-5; the table assigns TRBD1, which was not confirmed against the DNA. TRBV21-1 is a pseudogene segment. The CDR3 is made up of 14 amino acids. The CDR3 DNA sequence: TGTGCCAGCAGCATGGGTCCACGGGAGAAGACCCAGTACTTC. Its protein is CASSMGPREKTQYF.

V and J are TRBV15 and TRBJ2-7, with TRBD1 identical over 7 bases. Germline V CDR1 and CDR2: LNHNV, YYDKDF (reference sequence). The CDR3 is made up of 14 amino acids. The junction had 7 bases not matched to a gene; V was cut back by 5 bases and J by 3 bases. CDR3 DNA sequence: TGTGCCACCAGCGTTGGGGACAGCAACTACGAGCAGTACTTC. Encoded protein: CATSVGDSNYEQYF.

This sequence joins TRBV20-1 and TRBJ2-5; D assignment may be TRBD1 or TRBD2 (5 bases each). Germline loops: CDR1 DFQATT, CDR2 SNEGSKA (reference sequence). The CDR3 totals 15 residues. Trimming left V 4 bases short and J 11 bases short, with 26 bases between. CDR3 in amino acids: CSATTHRDGYNEQYF. In DNA form, the CDR3 reads TGCAGTGCTACGACCCATCGGGACGGGTACAATGAGCAGTACTTC.

The V gene is TRBV12-3 or TRBV12-4, the J gene TRBJ2-7, with TRBD2 identical over 11 bases. After removal of 6 bases from V and 3 bases from J, the junction contained 4 bases not matched to a gene. The CDR3 spans 14 residues. In DNA form, the CDR3 reads TGTGCCAGCAGACTAGCGGGAGACTTCTACGAGCAGTACTTC. Residues: CASRLAGDFYEQYF.

The rearrangement links TRBV4-2 to TRBJ1-2; D remains ambiguous. The CDR3 is made up of 19 amino acids. The V gene's germline CDR1 is LGHNA and CDR2 YNFKEQ. Trimming took 3 bases from V and 0 from J, leaving 23 bases between them. This CDR3 reads CASSHGRSTALTANYGYTF. The DNA for the CDR3 is TGTGCCAGCAGCCATGGGAGATCGACTGCATTAACGGCTAACTATGGCTACACCTTC.

The chain joins TRBV3-1 to TRBJ2-3, with 12 positions matching TRBD2. Germline V gene sequence: CDR1 LGHDT, CDR2 YNNKEL (reference sequence). With 4 bases clipped from V and 7 bases from J, the junction kept 12 bases outside the gene matches. The CDR3 runs 17 residues. CDR3 bases: TGTGCCAGCAGCCCCTTATTCACTAGCGGGAGGAGAAATACGCAGTATTTT. Translating it yields CASSPLFTSGRRNTQYF.